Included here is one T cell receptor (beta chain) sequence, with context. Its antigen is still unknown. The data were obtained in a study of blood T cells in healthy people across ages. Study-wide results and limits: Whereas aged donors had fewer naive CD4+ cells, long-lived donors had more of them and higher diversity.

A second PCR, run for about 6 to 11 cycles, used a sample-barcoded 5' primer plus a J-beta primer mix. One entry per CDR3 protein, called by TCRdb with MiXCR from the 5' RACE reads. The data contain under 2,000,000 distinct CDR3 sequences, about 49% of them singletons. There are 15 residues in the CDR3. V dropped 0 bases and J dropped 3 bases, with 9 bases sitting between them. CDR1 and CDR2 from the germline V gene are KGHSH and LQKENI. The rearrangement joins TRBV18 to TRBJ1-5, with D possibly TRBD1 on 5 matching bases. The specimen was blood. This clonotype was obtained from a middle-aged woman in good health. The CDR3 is CASSPPGGANQPQHF. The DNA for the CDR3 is TGTGCCAGCTCACCACCCGGGGGAGCCAATCAGCCCCAGCATTTT.